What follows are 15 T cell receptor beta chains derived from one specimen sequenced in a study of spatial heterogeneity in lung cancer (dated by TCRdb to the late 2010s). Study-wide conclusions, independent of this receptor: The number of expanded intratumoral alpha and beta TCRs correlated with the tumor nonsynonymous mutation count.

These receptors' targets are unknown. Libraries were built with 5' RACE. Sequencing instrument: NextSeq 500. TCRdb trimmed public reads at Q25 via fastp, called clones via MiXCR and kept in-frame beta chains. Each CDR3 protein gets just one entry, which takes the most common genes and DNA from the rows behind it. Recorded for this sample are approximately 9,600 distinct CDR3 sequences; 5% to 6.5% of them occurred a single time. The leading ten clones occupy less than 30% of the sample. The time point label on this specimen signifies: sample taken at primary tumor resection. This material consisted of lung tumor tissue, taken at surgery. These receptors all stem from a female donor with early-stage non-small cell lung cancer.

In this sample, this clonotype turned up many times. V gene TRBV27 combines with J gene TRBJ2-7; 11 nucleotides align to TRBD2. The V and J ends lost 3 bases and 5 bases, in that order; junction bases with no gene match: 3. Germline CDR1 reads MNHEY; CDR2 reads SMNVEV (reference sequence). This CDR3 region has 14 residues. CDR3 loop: CASSLGTSGDEQYF. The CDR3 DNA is TGTGCCAGCAGTTTGGGGACTAGCGGAGACGAGCAGTACTTC.

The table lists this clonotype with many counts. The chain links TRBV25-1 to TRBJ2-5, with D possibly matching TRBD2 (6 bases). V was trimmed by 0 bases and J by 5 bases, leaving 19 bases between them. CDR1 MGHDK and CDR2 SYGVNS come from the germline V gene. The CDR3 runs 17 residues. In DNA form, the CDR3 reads TGTGCCAGCAGTGAATACAGGTCCGGGGGAAGGTGGGAGACCCAGTACTTC. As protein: CASSEYRSGGRWETQYF.

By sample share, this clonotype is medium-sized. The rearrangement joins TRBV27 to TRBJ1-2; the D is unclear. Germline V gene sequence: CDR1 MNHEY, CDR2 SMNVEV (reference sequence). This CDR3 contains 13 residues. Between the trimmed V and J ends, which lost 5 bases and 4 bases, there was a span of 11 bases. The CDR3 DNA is TGTGCCAGCAGTCGCGGCCCAGCCTATGGCTACACCTTC. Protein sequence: CASSRGPAYGYTF.

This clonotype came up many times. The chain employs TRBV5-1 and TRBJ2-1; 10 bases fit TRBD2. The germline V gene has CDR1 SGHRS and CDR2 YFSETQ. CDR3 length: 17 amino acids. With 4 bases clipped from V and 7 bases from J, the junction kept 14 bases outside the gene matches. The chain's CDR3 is CASSQLGLSSGGNEQFF. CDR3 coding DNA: TGCGCCAGCAGCCAACTGGGGTTATCTAGCGGGGGAAATGAGCAGTTCTTC. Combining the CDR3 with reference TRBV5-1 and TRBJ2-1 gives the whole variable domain KAGVTQTPRYLIKTRGQQVTLSCSPISGHRSVSWYQQTPGQGLQFLFEYFSETQRNKGNFPGRFSGRQFSNSRSEMNVSTLELGDSALYLCASSQLGLSSGGNEQFFGPGTRLTVL.

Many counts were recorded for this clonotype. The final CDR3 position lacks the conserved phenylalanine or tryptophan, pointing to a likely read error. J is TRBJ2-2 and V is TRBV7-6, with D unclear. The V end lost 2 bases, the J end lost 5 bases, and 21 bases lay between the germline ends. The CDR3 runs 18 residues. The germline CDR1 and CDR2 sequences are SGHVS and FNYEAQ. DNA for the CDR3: TGTGCCAGCAGCTTAAGGCAGACGGGTGAAGCGAGTACCGGGGAGCTGTTTCTT. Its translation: CASSLRQTGEASTGELFL.

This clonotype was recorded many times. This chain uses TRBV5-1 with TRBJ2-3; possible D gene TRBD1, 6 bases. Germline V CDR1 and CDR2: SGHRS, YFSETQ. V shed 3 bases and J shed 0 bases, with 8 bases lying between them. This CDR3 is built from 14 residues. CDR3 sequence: CASSSGQSTDTQYF. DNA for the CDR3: TGCGCCAGCAGCTCCGGACAGAGCACAGATACGCAGTATTTT.

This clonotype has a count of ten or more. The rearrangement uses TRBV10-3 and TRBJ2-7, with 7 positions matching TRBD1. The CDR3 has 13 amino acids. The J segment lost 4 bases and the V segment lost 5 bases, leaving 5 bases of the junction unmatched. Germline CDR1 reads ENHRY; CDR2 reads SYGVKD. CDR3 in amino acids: CAISWTGAYEQYF. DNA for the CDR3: TGTGCCATCAGTTGGACAGGCGCTTACGAGCAGTACTTC.

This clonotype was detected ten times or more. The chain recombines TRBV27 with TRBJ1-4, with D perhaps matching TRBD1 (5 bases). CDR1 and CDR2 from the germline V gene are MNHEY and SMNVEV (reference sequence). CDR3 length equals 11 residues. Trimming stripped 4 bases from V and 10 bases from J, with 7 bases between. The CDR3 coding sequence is TGTGCCAGCAGTTCCCAGGGAAAACTGTTTTTT. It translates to CASSSQGKLFF. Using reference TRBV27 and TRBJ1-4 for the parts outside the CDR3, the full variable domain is EAQVTQNPRYLITVTGKKLTVTCSQNMNHEYMSWYRQDPGLGLRQIYYSMNVEVTDKGDVPEGYKVSRKEKRNFPLILESPSPNQTSLYFCASSSQGKLFFGSGTQLSVL.

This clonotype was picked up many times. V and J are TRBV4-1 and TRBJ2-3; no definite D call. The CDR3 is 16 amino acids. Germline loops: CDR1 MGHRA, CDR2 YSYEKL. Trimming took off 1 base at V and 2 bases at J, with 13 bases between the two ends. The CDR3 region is CASSQVNMGFTDTQYF. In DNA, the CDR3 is TGCGCCAGCAGCCAAGTTAATATGGGGTTCACAGATACGCAGTATTTT.

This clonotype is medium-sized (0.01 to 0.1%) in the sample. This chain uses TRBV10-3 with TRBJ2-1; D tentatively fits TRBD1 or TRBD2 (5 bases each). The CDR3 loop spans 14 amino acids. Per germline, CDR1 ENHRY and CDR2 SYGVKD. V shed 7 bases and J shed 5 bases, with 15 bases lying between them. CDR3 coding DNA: TGTGCCATCAAAGAGGGGCCACGGGACAATGAGCAGTTCTTC. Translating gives CAIKEGPRDNEQFF.

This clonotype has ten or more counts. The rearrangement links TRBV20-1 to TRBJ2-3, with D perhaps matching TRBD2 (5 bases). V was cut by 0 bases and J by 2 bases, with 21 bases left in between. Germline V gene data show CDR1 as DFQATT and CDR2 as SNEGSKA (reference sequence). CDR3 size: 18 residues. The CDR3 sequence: CSARERSLEVPYTDTQYF. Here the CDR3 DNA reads TGCAGTGCTAGAGAGAGGTCACTAGAGGTACCTTACACAGATACGCAGTATTTT.

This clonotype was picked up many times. CDR3 in DNA: TGTGCCAGCAGCCACAGACGGACAGGCACGATCTCTGGGGCCAACGTCCTGACTTTC. Protein sequence: CASSHRRTGTISGANVLTF. The rearrangement links TRBV5-6 to TRBJ2-6, with 7 positions matching TRBD1. There are 19 residues in the CDR3. The germline V gene encodes CDR1 SGHDT and CDR2 YYEEEE. The V gene end was trimmed by 4 bases and the J gene end by 0 bases; junction bases not matched to a gene: 13.

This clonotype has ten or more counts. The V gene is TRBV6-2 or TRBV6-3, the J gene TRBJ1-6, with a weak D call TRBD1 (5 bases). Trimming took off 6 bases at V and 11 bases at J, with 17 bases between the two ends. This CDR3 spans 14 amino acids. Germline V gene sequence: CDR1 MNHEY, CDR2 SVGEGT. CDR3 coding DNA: TGTGCCAGCAGCGCCACCGAGGGACCGACACCCCTCCACTTT. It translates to CASSATEGPTPLHF.

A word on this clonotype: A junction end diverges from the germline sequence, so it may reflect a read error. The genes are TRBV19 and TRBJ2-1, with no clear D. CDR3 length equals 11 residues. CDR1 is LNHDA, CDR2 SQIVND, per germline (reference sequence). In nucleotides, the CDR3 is TGTGCCAGTACTGGCTTCAATGAGCATTTCTTC. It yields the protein CASTGFNEHFF. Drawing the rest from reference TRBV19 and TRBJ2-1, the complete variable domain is DGGITQSPKYLFRKEGQNVTLSCEQNLNHDAMYWYRQDPGQGLRLIYYSQIVNDFQKGDIAEGYSVSREKKESFPLTVTSAQKNPTAFYLCASTGFNEHFFGPGTRLTVL.

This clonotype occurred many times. DNA for the CDR3: TGTGCCAGCAGCTCACGGGTCGGGACTAGTGGCACCGGGGAGCTGTTTTTT. Protein product: CASSSRVGTSGTGELFF. V usage is TRBV7-2 and J usage is TRBJ2-2; 8 bases are a match to TRBD2. CDR1 and CDR2 from the germline V gene are SGHTA and FQGNSA. V trimming: 4 bases; J trimming: 4 bases; junction bases outside the gene matches: 11. This CDR3 has 17 residues.